This TCR beta chain comes out of a study of T cell clones after liver transplantation. At the level of the study: In this trial, immunosuppression withdrawal was attempted within 2 years of liver transplant. Three of the eight recipients were HCV-positive; the rest had non-autoimmune, non-viral transplant indications.

Unstimulated PBMCs were sorted into CD3+CD4+ and CD3+CD8+ populations. Study outcomes and limitations: Compared with third party-reactive sequences, donor-reactive ones declined more, independent of withdrawal success.

CDR1 and CDR2 (germline): SGHRS, YFSETQ. The CDR3 loop spans 15 amino acids. Trimming pared 4 bases from V and 4 bases from J, leaving 18 bases between. As for this clone: Its target is unknown.

The assay was immunoSEQ multiplex PCR, and TCRdb's table has in-frame clones only and misses some. The data hold tens of thousands of clones, with roughly 80% observed a single time. Here the sequenced sample was CD4+ T cells from blood, taken less than 50 months after liver transplant. The chain recombines TRBV5-1 with TRBJ2-7; tentatively, D is TRBD1 (6 bases). The origin of this receptor is a human patient who received a liver transplant. Some T cells may be provided by the graft donor. This CDR3 reads CASSAAGTSKYEQYF. In DNA, the CDR3 is TGCGCCAGCAGCGCGGCCGGGACATCGAAATACGAGCAGTACTTC.